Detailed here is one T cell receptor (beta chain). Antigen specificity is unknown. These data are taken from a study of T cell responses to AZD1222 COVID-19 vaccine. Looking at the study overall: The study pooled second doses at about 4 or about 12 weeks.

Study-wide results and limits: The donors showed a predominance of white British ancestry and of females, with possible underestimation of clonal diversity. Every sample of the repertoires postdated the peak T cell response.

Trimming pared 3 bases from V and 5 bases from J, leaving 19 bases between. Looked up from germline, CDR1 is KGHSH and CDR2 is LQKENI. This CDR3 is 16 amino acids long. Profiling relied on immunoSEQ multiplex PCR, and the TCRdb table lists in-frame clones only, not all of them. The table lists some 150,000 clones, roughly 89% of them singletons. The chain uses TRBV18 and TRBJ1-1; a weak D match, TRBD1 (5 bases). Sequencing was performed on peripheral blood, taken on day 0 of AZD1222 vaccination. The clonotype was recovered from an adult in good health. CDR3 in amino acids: CASSPFLFQGGTEAFF. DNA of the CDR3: TGTGCCAGCTCACCTTTTCTTTTCCAGGGTGGAACTGAAGCTTTCTTT.